Below are 7 T cell receptor beta chains sequenced from a single sample in a study of blood T cell repertoires in COVID-19. The data were produced by immunoSEQ multiplex PCR, yet TCRdb's version contains in-frame clones alone and is incomplete. The table lists about 180,000 clones, 86% of them singletons. Source material: PBMCs or T cells enriched from blood (not recorded which). The receptors stem from a woman in her twenties or thirties who had recovered from COVID-19.

This chain joins TRBV4-2 and TRBJ2-5; TRBD2 aligns across 9 bases. The CDR3 sequence is 17 residues long. With 1 base clipped from V and 4 bases from J, the junction kept 10 bases outside the gene matches. Germline-derived CDR1 and CDR2 are LGHNA and YNFKEQ. The CDR3 loop is CASSQGVAGAGGETQYF. For the CDR3, the DNA is TGTGCCAGCAGCCAAGGTGTAGCGGGAGCTGGTGGAGAGACCCAGTACTTC.

The J gene is TRBJ2-1, the V gene TRBV5-4; 7 nucleotides agree with TRBD1. The CDR3 spans 16 residues. V shed 3 bases, J shed 4 bases, and the junction held 10 bases outside the gene matches. Germline CDR1 SGHNT, CDR2 YYREEE (reference sequence). The CDR3 region has the DNA TGTGCCAGCAGCTCAAAGGACAGGTGGGTTTACAATGAGCAGTTCTTC. Residues: CASSSKDRWVYNEQFF.

This rearrangement joins TRBV19 to TRBJ2-4; TRBD1 agrees at 10 bases. In germline, CDR1 is LNHDA, CDR2 SQIVND (reference sequence). This CDR3 has 19 amino acids. Losses at the gene ends were 7 bases for V and 5 bases for J; bases not matched to a gene: 20. CDR3 DNA sequence: TGTGCCAGTACCCCTCGGTGGACAGGGGGATTGGGATTGGAAAACATTCAGTACTTC. Amino acid sequence: CASTPRWTGGLGLENIQYF.

The chain is built from TRBV4-1 and TRBJ1-5, with D possibly matching TRBD1 (5 bases). CDR3 length: 16 amino acids. Germline lookup yields CDR1 MGHRA and CDR2 YSYEKL. Trimming took off 4 bases at V and 2 bases at J, with 15 bases between the two ends. As DNA, the CDR3 is TGCGCCAGCAGCCGGGGGACTGGTTGGGGCAATCAGCCCCAGCATTTT. Amino acids: CASSRGTGWGNQPQHF.

This chain connects TRBV19 to TRBJ1-1; D might be TRBD1 (5 bases). The CDR3 contains 13 residues. The ends were cut back, 5 bases at V and 4 bases at J, with 11 bases in the middle. Germline CDR1 reads LNHDA; CDR2 reads SQIVND (reference sequence). CDR3 in DNA: TGTGCCAGTAGTCCGGGGGAGGTCACTGAAGCTTTCTTT. This translates into CASSPGEVTEAFF.

The genes are TRBV5-4 and TRBJ2-7, with 7 bases fitting TRBD2. Germline V gene lookup returns CDR1 SGHNT and CDR2 YYREEE (reference sequence). V shed 7 bases and J 1 base; nucleotides not matched to a gene: 5. CDR3 length: 13 amino acids. DNA of the CDR3: TGTGCCAGCGGAAGGGAGGGATCCTACGAGCAGTACTTC. Translated: CASGREGSYEQYF.

The chain uses TRBV24-1 and TRBJ2-1, with 7 nucleotides matching TRBD2. Trimming cost V 4 bases and J 7 bases; bases outside gene matches: 6. The CDR3 runs 14 residues. Germline loops: CDR1 KGHDR, CDR2 SFDVKD. As DNA, the CDR3 is TGTGCCACCAGTGAAACCGGGACTATAAATGAGCAGTTCTTC. Its translation is CATSETGTINEQFF.